The 8 T cell receptor beta chains below all came from one sample that was sequenced in a study of T cells in Graves' hyperthyroidism and ophthalmopathy. Researchers took RNA transcripts and amplified the TCR beta CDR3 regions from them. The TCR CDR3 first-round RT-PCR relied on the HTBI primer set. TCRdb ran MiXCR on the multiplex PCR reads and lists one entry per CDR3 protein. The table includes roughly 800,000 distinct CDR3 sequences, roughly 40% detected once. The source material was blood. Source of these receptors: a man aged 18-30 years with Graves' hyperthyroidism.

The chain carries TRBV7-2 and TRBJ1-6; D remains ambiguous. The V and J ends lost 5 bases and 14 bases respectively, with 10 bases between them. Germline V CDR1 and CDR2: SGHTA, FQGNSA. CDR3 length equals 11 residues. The CDR3 DNA reads TGTGCCAGCAGCCTCCTGATGGCCCTCCACTTT. It specifies CASSLLMALHF.

This clonotype was seen at least ten times. The rearrangement uses TRBV7-9 and TRBJ1-2, with D possibly TRBD1 on 5 matching bases. The V end lost 8 bases, the J end lost 8 bases, and 15 bases lay between the germline ends. The germline V gene has CDR1 SEHNR and CDR2 FQNEAQ (reference sequence). This CDR3 is 12 amino acids long. The CDR3 is CASVRGVGGYTF. The DNA of the CDR3 is TGTGCCAGCGTGCGGGGGGTGGGAGGCTACACCTTC. Together with reference TRBV7-9 and TRBJ1-2, the CDR3 gives the full variable domain: DTGVSQNPRHKITKRGQNVTFRCDPISEHNRLYWYRQTLGQGPEFLTYFQNEAQLEKSRLLSDRFSAERPKGSFSTLEIQRTEQGDSAMYLCASVRGVGGYTFGSGTRLTVV.

In its sample, this clonotype was seen many times. V and J are TRBV7-9 and TRBJ1-1; D not resolved. The CDR3 extends over 15 amino acids. Germline V gene sequence: CDR1 SEHNR, CDR2 FQNEAQ (reference sequence). V lost 1 base to trimming and J lost 7 bases, with 16 bases between them. The CDR3 loop reads CASSLERFVRGEAFF. DNA of the CDR3: TGTGCCAGCAGCTTAGAGCGGTTCGTGCGAGGTGAAGCTTTCTTT.

This chain uses TRBV2 with TRBJ2-2, with 7 nucleotides matching TRBD1. J was trimmed by 4 bases and V by 3 bases; bases with no gene match: 14. Germline V gene data show CDR1 as SNHLY and CDR2 as FYNNEI. CDR3 size: 18 residues. CDR3 region: CASSDNNRGLVSTGELFF. The CDR3 region has the DNA TGTGCCAGCAGTGATAATAACAGGGGATTGGTTTCCACCGGGGAGCTGTTTTTT.

The chain employs TRBV9 and TRBJ1-2; no reliable D call. The CDR3 loop spans 16 amino acids. V was cut by 3 bases and J by 2 bases, with 17 bases left in between. Germline V gene data show CDR1 as SGDLS and CDR2 as YYNGEE. The CDR3 sequence is CASSAGWEDGNYGYTF. The CDR3 bases are TGTGCCAGCAGCGCCGGTTGGGAGGACGGAAACTATGGCTACACCTTC.

The chain joins TRBV19 to TRBJ1-1, with 8 bases matching TRBD1. The CDR3 totals 15 residues. The germline CDR1 and CDR2 sequences are LNHDA and SQIVND (reference sequence). With 5 bases clipped from V and 5 bases from J, the junction kept 10 bases outside the gene matches. In DNA, the CDR3 is TGTGCCAGTAGTGATCGAGGCAGGGGGCTTACTGAAGCTTTCTTT. It codes for CASSDRGRGLTEAFF.

The chain links TRBV5-1 to TRBJ2-2, with D maybe TRBD2 (5 bases). CDR1 is SGHRS, CDR2 YFSETQ, per germline. The CDR3 consists of 14 residues. V was trimmed by 5 bases and J by 4 bases, leaving 12 bases between them. CDR3 region: CASRRGGGTGELFF. The CDR3 DNA reads TGCGCCAGCAGACGAGGAGGAGGCACCGGGGAGCTGTTTTTT. The variable domain in full, completed from reference TRBV5-1 and TRBJ2-2, reads KAGVTQTPRYLIKTRGQQVTLSCSPISGHRSVSWYQQTPGQGLQFLFEYFSETQRNKGNFPGRFSGRQFSNSRSEMNVSTLELGDSALYLCASRRGGGTGELFFGEGSRLTVL.

V usage is TRBV6-1 and J usage is TRBJ1-4; D gene unclear. V lost 8 bases and J 0 bases, leaving 13 bases between the germline ends. Per the germline V gene, CDR1 is MNHNS and CDR2 is SASEGT. The CDR3 contains 15 residues. The CDR3 here is CASCPGGATNEKLFF. DNA for the CDR3: TGTGCCAGCTGTCCGGGAGGTGCAACTAATGAAAAACTGTTTTTT.